The next 29 T cell receptor beta chains were all read from a single sample in a study of T cells in Graves' hyperthyroidism and ophthalmopathy. Regions amplified from RNA transcripts were the TCR beta CDR3 regions. Using the HTBI primer set, a first-round RT-PCR was run on the TCR CDR3. TCRdb used MiXCR to reprocess the multiplex PCR reads, holding one entry per CDR3 protein. The data show roughly 750,000 distinct CDR3 sequences, with around 17% seen just once and approximately 8.4% held by the top ten. Input material: blood. Source of these receptors: a man aged 18 to 35 with Graves' hyperthyroidism.

This clonotype appeared a few times. This sequence joins TRBV10-2 and TRBJ2-1, with 9 positions matching TRBD1. Per germline, CDR1 WSHSY and CDR2 SAAADI. J was trimmed by 9 bases and V by 4 bases; bases with no gene match: 7. The CDR3 length is 14 residues. CDR3 in amino acids: CASSAQGAVGEQFF. The CDR3 DNA sequence: TGCGCCAGCAGTGCACAGGGGGCGGTCGGTGAGCAGTTCTTC.

V usage is TRBV14 and J usage is TRBJ1-2, with D unresolved. The length of the CDR3 is 12 residues. Germline V CDR1 and CDR2: SGHDN, FVKESK. Trimming took 2 bases from V and 6 from J, leaving 7 bases between them. CDR3: CASSQMTDGYTF. CDR3 sequence (DNA): TGTGCCAGCAGCCAAATGACGGATGGCTACACCTTC.

V usage is TRBV18 and J usage is TRBJ2-1; 12 positions match TRBD2. The CDR3 totals 14 residues. Per the germline V gene, CDR1 is KGHSH and CDR2 is LQKENI. With 5 bases clipped from V and 10 bases from J, the junction kept 6 bases outside the gene matches. CDR3 sequence: CASSTLAGGWEQFF. In DNA, the CDR3 is TGTGCCAGCTCAACACTAGCGGGAGGATGGGAGCAGTTCTTC.

The chain has TRBV20-1 and TRBJ1-6; 7 bases are shared with TRBD1. The CDR3 covers 13 residues. V was pared by 6 bases and J by 9 bases, with 8 bases of the junction left unmatched. The germline V gene encodes CDR1 DFQATT and CDR2 SNEGSKA (reference sequence). The CDR3 region is CSARQGGGSPLHF. Written as DNA, the CDR3 is TGCAGTGCCAGACAGGGAGGAGGTTCACCCCTCCACTTT.

This clonotype was seen only a few times. The chain is built from TRBV7-9 and TRBJ2-3; D possibly uses TRBD1 or TRBD2 (5 bases each). Germline values: CDR1 SEHNR, CDR2 FQNEAQ (reference sequence). This CDR3 region has 16 residues. The V gene lost 5 bases and the J gene lost 4 bases, with 19 bases spanning the gap. Here the CDR3 reads CASSGRKGRGPDTQYF. In DNA form, the CDR3 reads TGTGCCAGCAGCGGGCGGAAGGGGCGAGGGCCAGATACGCAGTATTTT.

This clonotype was seen many times. The chain combines TRBV2 with TRBJ2-1; the match to TRBD1 covers 8 bases. The CDR3 runs to 15 residues. The junction had 5 bases not matched to a gene; V was cut back by 5 bases and J by 2 bases. CDR1 is SNHLY and CDR2 is FYNNEI in the germline V gene. The CDR3 region has the DNA TGTGCCAGCAGTCTGACAGGGGAAACCTACAATGAGCAGTTCTTC. Translated: CASSLTGETYNEQFF.

In this sample, this clonotype turned up many times. The genes are TRBV6-5 and TRBJ2-1, with TRBD2 matching 7 bases. CDR1 is MNHEY, CDR2 SVGAGI, per germline. The CDR3 runs 17 residues. J was trimmed by 0 bases and V by 0 bases; bases with no gene match: 5. The CDR3 DNA sequence: TGTGCCAGCAGTTACTCGATGCGGGGGAGCTCCTACAATGAGCAGTTCTTC. It encodes CASSYSMRGSSYNEQFF.

The chain couples TRBV5-1 to TRBJ2-5; TRBD2 agrees at 7 bases. Germline lookup yields CDR1 SGHRS and CDR2 YFSETQ. The CDR3 length is 15 residues. Trimming took 3 bases from V and 4 from J; bases not matched to a gene: 9. CDR3 in DNA: TGCGCCAGCAGCTCTCAACAGCCGGGGGGAGAGACCCAGTACTTC. Translated: CASSSQQPGGETQYF.

The chain carries TRBV20-1 and TRBJ1-3, with a possible D match to TRBD1 (5 bases). The CDR3 runs to 12 residues. V was shortened by 5 bases and J by 3 bases, with 8 bases between the two germline ends. The germline V gene encodes CDR1 DFQATT and CDR2 SNEGSKA (reference sequence). The CDR3 DNA follows: TGCAGTGCTGGGGGTGGTGGAAACACCATATATTTT. This translates into CSAGGGGNTIYF.

The chain combines TRBV12-3 or TRBV12-4 with TRBJ1-1; 7 nucleotides agree with TRBD1. The CDR3 totals 16 residues. Germline trimming cut 5 bases from V and 1 base from J; bases unmatched to any gene: 10. The CDR3 region is CASSLPDRAQNTEAFF. CDR3 nucleotide sequence: TGTGCCAGCAGTCTTCCTGACAGGGCCCAGAACACTGAAGCTTTCTTT.

The V call is TRBV7-2, the J call TRBJ2-3; 9 bases are a match to TRBD2. Unmatched junction bases numbered 5, after V lost 0 bases and J lost 4 bases. CDR3 length: 16 residues. Germline V lookup: CDR1 SGHTA, CDR2 FQGNSA. The CDR3, as DNA: TGTGCCAGCAGCTTAGCGGGAGCGGGAGGTGCAGATACGCAGTATTTT. Its translation is CASSLAGAGGADTQYF.

This clonotype occurred many times. This chain uses TRBV24-1 with TRBJ1-2, with unresolved D. Trimming took 1 base from V and 6 from J, leaving 14 bases between them. The germline CDR1 and CDR2 sequences are KGHDR and SFDVKD. The CDR3 contains 15 residues. The CDR3, as DNA: TGTGCCACCAGTGATTTTTCCGGGGAGAGTAATGGCTACACCTTC. Protein sequence: CATSDFSGESNGYTF.

The table lists this clonotype with many counts. V gene TRBV30 combines with J gene TRBJ2-3; 8 bases align to TRBD1. The CDR3 length is 16 residues. Per the germline V gene, CDR1 is GTSNPN and CDR2 is SVGIG (reference sequence). Losses at the gene ends were 3 bases for V and 4 bases for J; bases not matched to a gene: 12. The CDR3 here is CAWRLPGQEVSDTQYF. DNA of the CDR3: TGTGCCTGGAGACTTCCGGGACAGGAGGTTTCAGATACGCAGTATTTT.

The table lists this clonotype with a few counts. This sequence joins TRBV4-3 and TRBJ1-1, with D possibly TRBD1 on 5 matching bases. Germline CDR1 reads LGHNA; CDR2 reads YSLEER. Trimming left V 1 base short and J 0 bases short, with 9 bases between. The CDR3 runs to 15 residues. The CDR3 DNA reads TGCGCCAGCAGCCAAGTAATGGGGGTGAACACTGAAGCTTTCTTT. Its translation is CASSQVMGVNTEAFF.

This clonotype was observed a handful of times. The J gene is TRBJ2-2, the V gene TRBV7-9; D is undetermined. The V and J ends lost 5 bases and 9 bases respectively, with 7 bases between them. This CDR3 has 11 residues. CDR1 is SEHNR, CDR2 FQNEAQ, per germline (reference sequence). The CDR3 DNA reads TGTGCCAGCAGCGCGAACAGGGAGCTGTTTTTT. Its translation: CASSANRELFF.

CDR3 loop: CSVVGTSGRHNEQFF. CDR3 in DNA: TGCAGCGTTGTGGGTACTAGCGGGAGACACAATGAGCAGTTCTTC. This chain connects TRBV29-1 to TRBJ2-1; 11 bases match TRBD2. With 4 bases clipped from V and 5 bases from J, the junction kept 7 bases outside the gene matches. Per germline, CDR1 SQVTM and CDR2 ANQGSEA. This CDR3 spans 15 amino acids.

Ten or more counts support this clonotype. This chain connects TRBV3-1 to TRBJ2-5; D ambiguous. Germline CDR1 and CDR2: LGHDT and YNNKEL (reference sequence). This CDR3 comprises 12 residues. The V and J ends lost 4 bases and 14 bases respectively, with 17 bases between them. CDR3 protein: CASSLDRATLYF. CDR3 nucleotides: TGTGCCAGCAGCCTAGATCGGGCTACCCTCTACTTC.

This clonotype was recorded a few times. The J gene is TRBJ1-4, the V gene TRBV5-8; D unresolved. V was trimmed by 0 bases and J by 6 bases, leaving 15 bases between them. Germline V CDR1 and CDR2: SGHTS, YDEGEE. This CDR3 comprises 16 residues. This CDR3 reads CASSLEVRARDEKLFF. The CDR3 region has the DNA TGTGCCAGCAGCTTGGAAGTGAGGGCGCGGGATGAAAAACTGTTTTTT.

This clonotype was counted many times. The chain is built from TRBV24-1 and TRBJ2-6; 9 nucleotides align to TRBD1. Germline values: CDR1 KGHDR, CDR2 SFDVKD. V lost 3 bases and J lost 2; bases outside the gene matches: 7. The CDR3 loop spans 18 amino acids. The CDR3 DNA is TGTGCCACCAGTGATCCCCCGGGACAGGGTCCTGGGGCCAACGTCCTGACTTTC. This codes for CATSDPPGQGPGANVLTF.

The chain is built from TRBV19 and TRBJ2-3; 10 positions match TRBD2. CDR3 length: 18 amino acids. Germline V CDR1 and CDR2: LNHDA, SQIVND (reference sequence). J lost 6 bases, V lost 4 bases, and 16 bases had no gene match. CDR3 in amino acids: CASSTRTSGLRVQDTQYF. CDR3 in DNA: TGTGCCAGTAGTACCCGGACTAGCGGCCTCCGGGTACAGGATACGCAGTATTTT.

The chain employs TRBV6-1 and TRBJ1-5; 7 nucleotides match TRBD1. Germline lookup yields CDR1 MNHNS and CDR2 SASEGT. The CDR3 length is 16 residues. V dropped 4 bases and J dropped 4; count of bases not matched to a gene: 10. The CDR3 nucleotides are TGTGCCAGCAGTGCCCAGACAGGGAGGGCGAATCAGCCCCAGCATTTT. As protein: CASSAQTGRANQPQHF.

This clonotype has at least ten counts. The chain is built from TRBV7-3 and TRBJ1-1; weak D call: TRBD1 (5 bases). Trimming left V 2 bases short and J 4 bases short, with 11 bases between. The CDR3 contains 14 residues. Germline assignment: CDR1 SGHTA and CDR2 FQGTGA. In nucleotides, the CDR3 is TGTGCCAGCAGCTTATTAGGGGATGGCACTGAAGCTTTCTTT. The encoded protein is CASSLLGDGTEAFF.

This clonotype was observed a handful of times. The rearrangement uses TRBV28 and TRBJ1-2; D call uncertain. The CDR3 totals 12 residues. Per germline, CDR1 MDHEN and CDR2 SYDVKM. V lost 6 bases and J lost 7, with 12 bases in between. CDR3 bases: TGTGCCAGCAGGAGGACTAGACTTGGCTACACCTTC. This translates into CASRRTRLGYTF.

This clonotype was observed at least ten times. The CDR3 sequence: CSVGLQRGSGAPYEQYF. The CDR3 DNA is TGCAGCGTTGGGCTGCAGAGGGGTAGCGGGGCCCCCTACGAGCAGTACTTC. V and J are TRBV29-1 and TRBJ2-7; TRBD2 matches 8 bases. The germline V gene encodes CDR1 SQVTM and CDR2 ANQGSEA. The CDR3 has 17 amino acids. With 4 bases clipped from V and 2 bases from J, the junction kept 16 bases outside the gene matches.

V gene TRBV4-2 combines with J gene TRBJ2-2; 8 positions match TRBD1. V lost 0 bases and J lost 6; bases outside the gene matches: 9. The CDR3 has 17 residues. Germline values: CDR1 LGHNA, CDR2 YNFKEQ. CDR3 DNA sequence: TGTGCCAGCAGCCAAGATTATCCAGGGGGCACCCCCGGGGAGCTGTTTTTT. This encodes CASSQDYPGGTPGELFF.

CDR3 coding DNA: TGTGCCAGTAGTATAGGACTAGCGTCGGATTCCTACAATGAGCAGTTCTTC. Protein product: CASSIGLASDSYNEQFF. The V call is TRBV19, the J call TRBJ2-1, with 8 bases that match TRBD2. CDR3 length: 17 residues. The ends lost 1 base at V and 1 base at J; junction bases unmatched: 6. From germline, CDR1 is LNHDA and CDR2 SQIVND (reference sequence).

This clonotype has a handful of counts. This sequence joins TRBV11-3 and TRBJ2-7; 11 bases are a match to TRBD1. The CDR3 covers 15 residues. Germline loops: CDR1 SGHNT, CDR2 YENEEA. V trimming: 0 bases; J trimming: 6 bases; junction bases outside the gene matches: 4. CDR3 nucleotides: TGTGCCAGCAGCTTAGATCCGGGACAGGGGGTCGAGCAGTACTTC. Translation: CASSLDPGQGVEQYF.

This clonotype was recorded at least ten times. This chain connects TRBV7-9 to TRBJ1-1; perhaps TRBD1 as D (5 bases). The ends were cut back, 5 bases at V and 5 bases at J, with 9 bases in the middle. Germline V gives CDR1 SEHNR, CDR2 FQNEAQ (reference sequence). This CDR3 is built from 12 residues. The CDR3 spells CASSPDRTEAFF. Here the CDR3 DNA reads TGTGCCAGCAGCCCTGACAGAACTGAAGCTTTCTTT.

The chain carries TRBV9 and TRBJ2-2; 9 bases agree with TRBD1. CDR1 is SGDLS, CDR2 YYNGEE, per germline. With 3 bases clipped from V and 5 bases from J, the junction kept 8 bases outside the gene matches. This CDR3 is built from 16 residues. CDR3 nucleotide sequence: TGTGCCAGCAGCGGAAGGACAGGGGTAGGGACCGGGGAGCTGTTTTTT. Protein sequence: CASSGRTGVGTGELFF.